One T cell receptor beta chain is described in this entry. Antigen unknown. RNA, at about 0.45 to 1 ug, was reverse transcribed with random hexamers. TCRdb fed the immunoSEQ multiplex PCR reads into MiXCR, producing one record per CDR3 protein. The sample lists approximately 210,000 distinct CDR3 sequences, 94% occurring once. The sample belongs to a study of CD8 T cells in Susac syndrome. Background on the study: There were Susac syndrome patients who were therapy-naive at blood draw, others on corticosteroids, and others on intravenous immunoglobulin alone.

V was pared by 3 bases and J by 8 bases, with 22 bases between. CDR1 and CDR2 from the germline V gene are ENHRY and SYGVKD. The length of the CDR3 is 16 residues. Study outcomes and limitations: As the study acknowledged, the number of individuals in its TCR sequencing and HLA analysis was relatively small.

The TCR originated in a human donor with Susac syndrome. The sequenced material came from CD4+ T cells from PBMCs. The V gene is TRBV10-3, the J gene TRBJ1-2; D gene ambiguous. CDR3 in DNA: TGTGCCATCAGTGAAGGCCCCCTTACTCAAGACTGGGGCTACACCTTC. Residues: CAISEGPLTQDWGYTF.